The T cell receptor beta chain described here comes from a study of OX40 agonist ivuxolimab in advanced cancers. The wider study: Two patients with cutaneous melanoma and one with hepatocellular carcinoma, three in total, showed partial responses. Broader study findings: Not determined was the antigen specificity of the expanded peripheral T cells.

Regarding this clone: Its matching antigen is unknown.

The method was immunoSEQ multiplex PCR; TCRdb's version includes in-frame clones alone and lacks a portion of them. This sample has roughly 70,000 clones; roughly 80% occur once, and the top ten carry roughly 2.3%. The length of the CDR3 is 12 residues. Germline CDR1 and CDR2: SGHTS and YDEGEE. Trimming removed 4 bases from V and 10 bases from J, with 12 bases in between. The source is an adult with an advanced solid tumor such as melanoma, head and neck, liver or kidney cancer. Sequenced here: CD4+ or CD8+ T cells sorted from blood, sampled in a trial of the OX40 agonist ivuxolimab. The V call is TRBV5-8, the J call TRBJ2-1; D unclear. The CDR3, as DNA: TGTGCCAGCAGCCCTGACTCCGCGGAGCAGTTCTTC. This translates into CASSPDSAEQFF.